A selection of T cell receptor beta chains follows, all from one sample in a study of Ad26.COV2.S vaccination and SARS-CoV-2 variants. The table came from immunoSEQ multiplex PCR; TCRdb's copy has only in-frame clones and leaves some out. The sample has hundreds of thousands of clones, roughly 90% seen once. The input for sequencing was peripheral blood, taken in a trial of Ad26.COV2.S vaccine versus placebo. All receptors come from a person aged 18-65 years who received the Ad26.COV2.S COVID-19 vaccine or a placebo. Both conserved end residues are part of each CDR3. Fields, in order: clone size, J gene, D gene, V gene, CDR3 DNA, CDR3 protein. D genes are given only for firm matches. For some rows the clone size is stated as once, few or many, or as a class when expanded; others skip it.

size: once; J: TRBJ2-1; D: TRBD1; V: TRBV7-2; DNA: TGTGCCAGCAGCTTCTTGGACAGGGGGGCCAATGAGCAGTTCTTC; CDR3: CASSFLDRGANEQFF
size: NA; J: TRBJ2-1; D: TRBD1; V: TRBV13; DNA: TGTGCCAGCAGCTTACCGAGACAGGGAATAGAAGAGCAGTTCTTC; CDR3: CASSLPRQGIEEQFF
size: NA; J: TRBJ1-2; D: NA; V: TRBV6-5; DNA: TGTGCCAGCAGTCACCCCGGGAGCTTGAAAGGCTACACCTTC; CDR3: CASSHPGSLKGYTF
size: once; J: TRBJ2-7; D: NA; V: TRBV12-5; DNA: TGTGCTAGTGGTTTGGTCTCCGAGCAGTACTTC; CDR3: CASGLVSEQYF
size: NA; J: TRBJ1-5; D: TRBD1; V: TRBV29-1; DNA: TGCAGCGTTGAGTTCCCAGGGGGTCGGAATCAGCCCCAGCATTTT; CDR3: CSVEFPGGRNQPQHF
size: NA; J: TRBJ2-3; D: NA; V: TRBV5-1; DNA: TGCGCCAGCAGCTCTGTACTAGGAAAAGGCACAGATACGCAGTATTTT; CDR3: CASSSVLGKGTDTQYF
size: NA; J: TRBJ2-4; D: TRBD2; V: TRBV7-2; DNA: TGTGCCAGCAGCCCGGTGGGCGGGGGCATTCAGTACTTC; CDR3: CASSPVGGGIQYF
size: NA; J: TRBJ2-3; D: NA; V: TRBV30; DNA: TGTGCCTGGAGTGTACCTACCACAGATACGCAGTATTTT; CDR3: CAWSVPTTDTQYF
size: NA; J: TRBJ2-1; D: NA; V: TRBV6-4; DNA: TGTGCCAGCAGTGATACTGCCTACAATGAGCAGTTCTTC; CDR3: CASSDTAYNEQFF
size: NA; J: TRBJ2-5; D: TRBD2; V: TRBV10-2; DNA: TGCGCCAGCAGTTTAGCGGGGGGAGAGACCCAGTACTTC; CDR3: CASSLAGGETQYF
size: NA; J: TRBJ1-4; D: NA; V: TRBV4-2; DNA: TGTGCCAGCAGCCAAGATAAACAGTTTGCAACTAATGAAAAACTGTTTTTT; CDR3: CASSQDKQFATNEKLFF
size: NA; J: TRBJ2-3; D: NA; V: TRBV7-2; DNA: TGTGCCAGCGGAACAGGGAGGCAAGATACGCAGTATTTT; CDR3: CASGTGRQDTQYF
size: NA; J: TRBJ2-5; D: TRBD2; V: TRBV13; DNA: TGTGCCAGCAGCTTAGAACTAGCGGGGCAAAAGGACCAAGAGACCCAGTACTTC; CDR3: CASSLELAGQKDQETQYF
size: NA; J: TRBJ1-2; D: NA; V: TRBV6-6; DNA: TGTGCCAGCAGTTACGGGGCAGGGGATGGCTACACCTTC; CDR3: CASSYGAGDGYTF
size: NA; J: TRBJ2-1; D: NA; V: TRBV5-4; DNA: TGTGCCAGCAGCTTGGCAGGACGGATCTCCTACAATGAGCAGTTCTTC; CDR3: CASSLAGRISYNEQFF
size: NA; J: TRBJ2-1; D: TRBD2; V: TRBV5-1; DNA: TGCGCCAGCAGCGCCCCCGGGACGGGGGGGAATGAGCAGTTCTTC; CDR3: CASSAPGTGGNEQFF
size: NA; J: TRBJ2-1; D: NA; V: TRBV5-1; DNA: TGCGCCAGCAGCCCACCCCGCACTAACAATGAGCAGTTCTTC; CDR3: CASSPPRTNNEQFF
size: NA; J: TRBJ2-5; D: NA; V: TRBV21-1; DNA: TGTGCCAGCAGCAAAGATCGCGCGACTAGTCTTCGAGAGACCCAGTACTTC; CDR3: CASSKDRATSLRETQYF
size: NA; J: TRBJ2-7; D: TRBD1; V: TRBV29-1; DNA: TGCAGCGTCCTGACAGGGAGTTCCTACGAGCAGTACTTC; CDR3: CSVLTGSSYEQYF
size: NA; J: TRBJ2-5; D: NA; V: TRBV5-1; DNA: TGCGCCAGCAGCGGCGGCGGGGTAGAGACCCAGTACTTC; CDR3: CASSGGGVETQYF
size: NA; J: TRBJ2-1; D: TRBD2; V: TRBV29-1; DNA: TGCAGCGTTGATATAGGGACTAGCGGGAGTTGGGGGCAGTTCTTC; CDR3: CSVDIGTSGSWGQFF
size: NA; J: TRBJ2-5; D: TRBD1; V: TRBV3-1/TRBV3-2; DNA: TGTGCCAGCAGCCAAAAGATAGCAGGGGGTAGCCTCCAAGAGACCCAGTACTTC; CDR3: CASSQKIAGGSLQETQYF
size: NA; J: TRBJ2-7; D: NA; V: TRBV7-6; DNA: TGTGCCAGCAGCTTAGCGTTTGGGGGAGACGGATACGAGCAGTACTTC; CDR3: CASSLAFGGDGYEQYF
size: NA; J: TRBJ1-6; D: NA; V: TRBV5-1; DNA: TGCGCCAGCAGCTTGGCACCCTCCGATAATTCACCCCTCCACTTT; CDR3: CASSLAPSDNSPLHF
size: NA; J: TRBJ2-1; D: TRBD1; V: TRBV24-1; DNA: TGTGCCACCACTCGACAGGGGTTTGGCAATGAGCAGTTCTTC; CDR3: CATTRQGFGNEQFF
size: NA; J: TRBJ1-1; D: NA; V: TRBV19; DNA: TGTGCCAGTAGTATTAGGGACGTCAGGTCTTTGGCTTTCTTT; CDR3: CASSIRDVRSLAFF
size: NA; J: TRBJ2-1; D: NA; V: TRBV7-9; DNA: TGTGCCAGCAGCTTCTTTGTCGGGTCCCACAATGAGCAGTTCTTC; CDR3: CASSFFVGSHNEQFF
size: NA; J: TRBJ1-5; D: NA; V: TRBV2; DNA: TGTGCCAGCAGGGGGACGGGAGGGGCTAATCAGCCCCAGCATTTT; CDR3: CASRGTGGANQPQHF
size: NA; J: TRBJ1-1; D: NA; V: TRBV7-9; DNA: TGTGCCAGCAGCTTTAGGCAGAACACTGAAGCTTTCTTT; CDR3: CASSFRQNTEAFF
size: NA; J: TRBJ1-5; D: NA; V: TRBV24-1; DNA: TGTGCCACCAGTGACGGGACAAGGTATCAGCCCCAGCATTTT; CDR3: CATSDGTRYQPQHF
size: NA; J: TRBJ2-3; D: NA; V: TRBV20-1; DNA: TGCAGTGCTGTCCGGGATTCGCAGTATTTT; CDR3: CSAVRDSQYF
size: NA; J: TRBJ1-1; D: NA; V: TRBV29-1; DNA: TGCAGCGTCCTTAGACAGGAGAACACTGAAGCTTTCTTT; CDR3: CSVLRQENTEAFF
size: NA; J: TRBJ2-7; D: NA; V: TRBV27; DNA: TGTGCCACCAATCATCGCTACGAGCAGTACTTC; CDR3: CATNHRYEQYF
size: NA; J: TRBJ2-2; D: NA; V: TRBV13; DNA: TGTGCCAGCAGCTTATGGCCCCGCAGGGCGAACACCGGGGAGCTGTTTTTT; CDR3: CASSLWPRRANTGELFF
size: NA; J: TRBJ2-7; D: NA; V: TRBV10-2; DNA: TGCGCCAGCAGTGATTCGGGCAGGAACGAGCAGTACTTC; CDR3: CASSDSGRNEQYF
size: NA; J: TRBJ2-7; D: NA; V: TRBV6-6; DNA: TGTGCCAGCACCTCCTGGGACGAGCAGTACTTC; CDR3: CASTSWDEQYF
size: NA; J: TRBJ1-6; D: TRBD1; V: TRBV6-5; DNA: TGTGCCAGCAGTCCACACAGGGGGACGGATTCACCCCTCCACTTT; CDR3: CASSPHRGTDSPLHF
size: NA; J: TRBJ2-5; D: NA; V: TRBV6-5; DNA: TGTGCCAGCAGTTACTCCCACGGACTGCAAGAGACCCAGTACTTC; CDR3: CASSYSHGLQETQYF
size: once; J: TRBJ1-1; D: NA; V: TRBV5-1; DNA: TGCGCCAGCAGCCCCGACGCTAACACTGAAGCTTTCTTT; CDR3: CASSPDANTEAFF
size: NA; J: TRBJ1-4; D: NA; V: TRBV19; DNA: TGTGCCAGTAGTCGCCGGGACGGCTCTAGGGAAAAACTGTTTTTT; CDR3: CASSRRDGSREKLFF